This TCR beta chain was documented in a study of shared clonotypes between healthy human individuals. Study-level results: The sampled material consisted only of blood, and tissue repertoires are likely to differ.

For this clone: Its antigen remains unidentified.

Splitting of CD4+ cells produced CD45RA+ naive and CD45RA-negative memory subsets. Trimming removed 6 bases at V and 1 base at J, with 19 bases between. The CDR3 totals 17 residues. Germline V gene sequence: CDR1 SNHLY, CDR2 FYNNEI. The assay was carried out at the deep level. The authors distributed each subset's genomic DNA evenly over several immunoSEQ plates. Clones were read by immunoSEQ multiplex PCR, and TCRdb kept only the in-frame ones, dropping some. This sample carries some 2,500,000 clones, over 85% of them seen once, and the ten largest clones take 0.35% to 0.45%. The sequence was collected from a man between 18 and 35 years old in good health. Some clones in this sample may be carry-over from other donors' samples. The chain joins TRBV2 to TRBJ1-3; maybe TRBD1 (5 bases). Sequenced sample: naive CD4+ T cells from PBMCs. Subset indicated: CD45RA+ positively selected. The CDR3 reads CASRRGQGFDSGNTIYF. As DNA, the CDR3 is TGTGCCAGCAGGAGAGGGCAGGGATTTGATTCTGGAAACACCATATATTTT.